The clone carrying this T cell receptor (beta chain) turned up a few times. CDR3 length equals 14 residues. V trimming: 3 bases; J trimming: 1 base; junction bases outside the gene matches: 2. Germline CDR1 reads MNHEY; CDR2 reads SMNVEV (reference sequence). Sequencing used immunoSEQ multiplex PCR; TCRdb keeps in-frame clones, though not all of them. The sample yields around 2,000,000 clones, roughly 91% seen once. These data come from a study of shared clonotypes between healthy human individuals. Naive CD8 cells comprised CD45RO-negative, CCR7-positively selected cells, excluding terminally differentiated effector memory CD45RA+ cells.

The chain recombines TRBV27 with TRBJ1-1, with 7 bases matching TRBD1. This sequence originates from a man aged 18-30 years in good health. Some clones in this sample may be carry-over from other donors' samples. The material sequenced was naive CD8+ T cells from PBMCs. DNA of the CDR3: TGTGCCAGCAGTTTTGCAGGGGGGAACACTGAAGCTTTCTTT. It encodes CASSFAGGNTEAFF.